This is a list of T cell receptor beta chains from one sample in a study of T-cell memory formation after mild COVID-19. TCRdb re-called the 5' RACE reads through MiXCR, storing one row per CDR3 protein. In the table there are about 400,000 distinct CDR3 sequences, 20% to 30% of which are singletons. The sample comprised PBMCs or a T cell subset sorted from them (not recorded which). The source is an adult woman who had mild COVID-19 (a few samples of this study predate the infection). Cell type and time point are not known. The CDR3 runs from the conserved cysteine through the conserved F or W. Some rows mark clone size as missing; the rest say once, few, many or name a class of expanded clone.

V gene	clone size	J gene	CDR3 protein
TRBV6-1	few	TRBJ2-7	CASSSLAGASHEQYF
TRBV6-5	-	TRBJ1-5	CASSDRGISNQPQHF
TRBV12-3/TRBV12-4	-	TRBJ1-5	CASSFAALNQPQHF
TRBV5-1	-	TRBJ2-4	CASRGTQMNIQYF
TRBV7-2	-	TRBJ2-3	CASSLGAVWADTQYF
TRBV7-9	few	TRBJ2-2	CASIDTHGELFF
TRBV20-1	-	TRBJ2-2	CSARAASGGYTGELFF
TRBV7-7	few	TRBJ2-1	CASSLSPSGKVNEQFF
TRBV29-1	-	TRBJ2-2	CSVTVTGELFF
TRBV30	-	TRBJ1-3	CAWHLPRFSGNTIYF
TRBV7-9	few	TRBJ1-6	CASSRGRGNSVSPLHF
TRBV20-1	-	TRBJ1-3	CSARSGTGNTIYF
TRBV9	few	TRBJ2-7	CASSPSGASYEQYF
TRBV30	few	TRBJ2-7	CAWRKSPGTTHEQYF
TRBV15	few	TRBJ2-5	CATSRDGRGASPYQETQYF
TRBV7-9	-	TRBJ1-1	CASSLRSGANTEAFF
TRBV5-4	-	TRBJ2-2	CASSLPAANTGELFF
TRBV10-3	few	TRBJ1-1	CAISESTRTEAFF
TRBV6-4	-	TRBJ1-1	CASSDSDEVGLRETEAFF
TRBV20-1	few	TRBJ2-7	CSAPDQQGEQYF
TRBV20-1	-	TRBJ2-5	CSARASRGWQETQYF
TRBV20-1	-	TRBJ2-2	CSARDHNSGGNTGELFF
TRBV24-1	-	TRBJ2-1	CATSDFRQTAGGPRDEQFF
TRBV6-1	-	TRBJ2-3	CASRPLTGYTDTQYF
TRBV5-6	few	TRBJ2-1	CASSLEDEQFF
TRBV5-1	few	TRBJ2-2	CASSLNGQGHLKGRTGELFF